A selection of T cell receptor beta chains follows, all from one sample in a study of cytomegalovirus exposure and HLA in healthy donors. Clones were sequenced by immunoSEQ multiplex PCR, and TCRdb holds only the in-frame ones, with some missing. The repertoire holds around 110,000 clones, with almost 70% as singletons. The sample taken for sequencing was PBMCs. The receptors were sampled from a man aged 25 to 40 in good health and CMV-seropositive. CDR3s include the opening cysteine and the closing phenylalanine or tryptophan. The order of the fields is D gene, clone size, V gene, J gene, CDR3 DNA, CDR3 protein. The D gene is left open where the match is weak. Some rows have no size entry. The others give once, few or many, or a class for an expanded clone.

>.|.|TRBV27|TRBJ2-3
TGTGCCAGCAGCTACGGGGATACGCAGTATTTT
CASSYGDTQYF
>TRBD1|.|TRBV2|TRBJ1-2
TGTGCCAGCAGTGAAAAGGGGACAGGGGGAGGGTATGGCTACACCTTC
CASSEKGTGGGYGYTF
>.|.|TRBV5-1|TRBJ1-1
TGCGCCAGCAGCCCAGGACAGTCGAACGAAGCTTTCTTT
CASSPGQSNEAFF
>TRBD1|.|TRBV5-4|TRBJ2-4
TGTGCCAGCAGCCTCGGGACAGGGGGCACCAAAAACATTCAGTACTTC
CASSLGTGGTKNIQYF
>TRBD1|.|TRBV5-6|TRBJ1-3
TGTGCCAGCAGCTCTCCTAACAGGGGTCCTCGGAACACCATATATTTT
CASSSPNRGPRNTIYF
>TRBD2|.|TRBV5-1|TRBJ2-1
TGCGCCAGCAGGCCCGGGACTAGCCGCGACATCACCTACAATGAGCAGTTCTTC
CASRPGTSRDITYNEQFF
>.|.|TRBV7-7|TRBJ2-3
TGTGCTAGCAGTCTCGGGAGCACAGATACGCAGTATTTT
CASSLGSTDTQYF
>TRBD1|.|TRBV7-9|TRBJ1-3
TGTTCCAGCAGCCCCTGGACAGGGGCCCTCTCTGGAAACACCATATATTTT
CSSSPWTGALSGNTIYF
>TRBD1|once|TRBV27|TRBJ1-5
TGTGCCAGCAGTGCCCGGGACAGGGTCTATCAGCCCCAGCATTTT
CASSARDRVYQPQHF
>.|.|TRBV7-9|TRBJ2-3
TGTGCCAGCAGCCCCCCCGGCCGGGTCACAGATACGCAGTATTTT
CASSPPGRVTDTQYF
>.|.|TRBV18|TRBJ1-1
TGTGCCAGCTCACCGGGGGGATTAAACACTGAAGCTTTCTTT
CASSPGGLNTEAFF